Listed below are T cell receptor beta chains from one sample, sequenced in a study of shared clonotypes between healthy human individuals. TCRdb's table, derived via immunoSEQ multiplex PCR, lists solely in-frame clones and lacks some. The data hold roughly 700,000 clones, with approximately 79% observed a single time. The specimen was memory CD4+ T cells sorted from blood. These receptors all stem from a woman aged 25 to 39 in good health. Both conserved end residues are part of each CDR3. The D gene is left open where the match is weak. Only some rows state a clone size, as once, few, many or a class for expanded clones.

d_call j_call clone_size v_call cdr3_length cdr3_aa cdr3_nt
TRBD1 TRBJ1-2 NA TRBV7-9 13 CASSLAPGGGYTF TGTGCCAGCAGCTTAGCTCCAGGGGGAGGCTACACCTTC
NA TRBJ2-7 NA TRBV7-6 14 CASSPRDNSYEQYF TGTGCCAGCAGTCCCCGAGACAACTCCTACGAGCAGTACTTC
TRBD1 TRBJ1-5 once TRBV6-5 14 CASSGQGDWQPQHF TGTGCCAGCAGTGGACAGGGTGACTGGCAGCCCCAGCATTTT
NA TRBJ2-5 NA TRBV28 14 CASSYTRVQETQYF TGTGCCAGCAGTTACACAAGAGTCCAAGAGACCCAGTACTTC
NA TRBJ1-4 NA TRBV5-1 14 CASSFGSDGEKLFF TGCGCCAGCAGCTTCGGGAGCGACGGGGAAAAACTGTTTTTT
TRBD2 TRBJ2-7 NA TRBV6-5 15 CASSLLTSGSNEQYF TGTGCCAGCAGTCTCCTGACTAGCGGGAGCAACGAGCAGTACTTC
NA TRBJ1-1 few TRBV7-6 15 CASSLGAGVNTEAFF TGTGCCAGCAGCTTAGGGGCAGGGGTGAACACTGAAGCTTTCTTT
TRBD1 TRBJ1-5 few TRBV28 14 CASGEGQGNQPQHF TGTGCCAGCGGGGAGGGACAGGGCAATCAGCCCCAGCATTTT
TRBD1 TRBJ1-1 NA TRBV18 17 CASSPWNRGPENTEAFF TGTGCCAGCTCACCATGGAACAGGGGACCTGAGAACACTGAAGCTTTCTTT
NA TRBJ2-7 few TRBV6-5 13 CASSPTTWDEQYF TGTGCCAGCAGCCCAACCACCTGGGACGAGCAGTACTTC
NA TRBJ2-2 NA TRBV5-1 15 CASSFGTEGTGELFF TGCGCCAGCAGCTTTGGGACTGAAGGTACCGGGGAGCTGTTTTTT
NA TRBJ2-7 NA TRBV28 14 CASSLYRETYEQYF TGTGCCAGCAGTTTATACAGGGAGACCTACGAGCAGTACTTC
TRBD2 TRBJ2-3 NA TRBV7-6 15 CASSGTSGSSDTQYF TGTGCCAGCAGTGGGACTAGCGGGAGTTCAGATACGCAGTATTTT
TRBD2 TRBJ2-3 NA TRBV5-1 18 CASSHGTSGRASTDTQYF TGCGCCAGCAGCCATGGGACTAGCGGGAGGGCCTCGACAGATACGCAGTATTTT
TRBD2 TRBJ2-2 NA TRBV5-1 16 CASSLTSGRAPGELFF TGCGCCAGCAGCTTAACTAGCGGGAGGGCTCCCGGGGAGCTGTTTTTT
NA TRBJ2-2 NA TRBV9 16 CASSVGTLLNTGELFF TGTGCCAGCAGCGTAGGCACTCTTTTGAACACCGGGGAGCTGTTTTTT
NA TRBJ2-7 NA TRBV11-2 12 CASSHPSYEQYF TGTGCCAGCAGCCACCCCTCCTACGAGCAGTACTTC
NA TRBJ1-4 NA TRBV28 15 CASSLGGGSGEKLFF TGTGCCAGCAGTTTAGGAGGCGGGTCTGGTGAAAAACTGTTTTTT
NA TRBJ2-4 NA TRBV27 13 CASSFSLGSIQYF TGTGCCAGCAGTTTTAGTCTCGGGAGCATTCAGTACTTC
NA TRBJ2-1 NA TRBV5-1 14 CASSGGAGNNEQFF TGCGCCAGCAGTGGAGGGGCGGGAAACAATGAGCAGTTCTTC
TRBD2 TRBJ2-7 once TRBV25-1 15 CASSPHLGGKDEQYF TGTGCCAGCAGTCCTCACCTGGGGGGGAAGGACGAGCAGTACTTC
TRBD2 TRBJ2-3 NA TRBV6-4 15 CASSAGLGGTDTQYF TGTGCCAGCAGTGCCGGACTAGGTGGGACAGATACGCAGTATTTT